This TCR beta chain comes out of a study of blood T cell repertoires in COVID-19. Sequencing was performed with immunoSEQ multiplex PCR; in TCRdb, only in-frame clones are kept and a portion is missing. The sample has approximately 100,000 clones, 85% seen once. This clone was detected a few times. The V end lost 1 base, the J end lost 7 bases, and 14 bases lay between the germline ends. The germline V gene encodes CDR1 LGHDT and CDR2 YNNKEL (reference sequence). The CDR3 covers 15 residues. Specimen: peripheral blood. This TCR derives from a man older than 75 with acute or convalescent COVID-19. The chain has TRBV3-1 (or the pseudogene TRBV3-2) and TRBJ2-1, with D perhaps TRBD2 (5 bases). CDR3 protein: CASSQGVGARNEQFF. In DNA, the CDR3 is TGTGCCAGCAGCCAAGGGGTGGGAGCCCGGAATGAGCAGTTCTTC.